The T cell receptor beta chain described here comes from a study of glioma-infiltrating T cells after dendritic cell vaccination. TCRdb's copy holds only in-frame clones and misses some; the assay was immunoSEQ multiplex PCR. The data hold 70,000 to 100,000 clones, with around 86% observed a single time. Time point of the sample: after dendritic cell vaccination, including at tumor progression/relapse. No glioblastoma patient carried an isocitrate dehydrogenase mutation. This sample comprised blood, obtained after dendritic cell vaccination. The receptor's source is a human donor with glioblastoma.

Here the CDR3 DNA reads TGCGCCAGCAGCTTCGGTTCCGGTTTAGGGGGCACAGATACGCAGTATTTT. It yields the protein CASSFGSGLGGTDTQYF. The chain uses TRBV5-1 and TRBJ2-3; maybe TRBD1 (5 bases). In germline, CDR1 is SGHRS, CDR2 YFSETQ. This CDR3 has 17 residues. V was trimmed by 2 bases and J by 1 base, leaving 17 bases between them.